This T cell receptor (beta chain) was recorded in a study of preoperative IRX-2 immunotherapy in early breast cancer (dated by TCRdb to the late 2010s). As regards this clone: The clone's antigen remains unknown. No much larger clone is present one base from it, and per-base qualities are unavailable.

The protocol used for the library was the immunoSEQ multiplex PCR assay. TCRdb's version of the immuneACCESS table is confined to in-frame rearrangements and falls short of the full clone set. An unresolved V gene accounts for under half of the shortfall where checked; the remainder is of unknown origin. The sample profile shows about 23,000 clones; 95% of them were found once. The ten largest account for 16% of the sample. Read against the paper, the sample's treatment or condition label means: preoperative locoregional IRX-2 cytokine immunotherapy. The samples were obtained from a phase Ib study that tested preoperative, locoregional IRX-2 cytokine immunotherapy designed to prime immune responses. Before surgery, IRX-2 was given to the donors, who were patients with early-stage breast cancer. The germline V gene encodes CDR1 SGDLS and CDR2 YYNGEE. V and J are truncated by 0 bases and 3 bases respectively, leaving an intervening sequence of 12 bases. From the cysteine up to the phenylalanine, the CDR3 has a length of 15 residues. Solely the CDR3 DNA is kept, with 45 bases framed from the first base.

The rearrangement joined TRBV9 to TRBJ1-2; the D gene is possibly TRBD1, with 6 bases matching. The TCR was taken from a human donor with breast cancer. Specimen: tumor tissue, collected after IRX-2 immunotherapy. The sequenced DNA is TGTGCCAGCAGCGTAGTGGGGGGCGGCGACTATGGCTACACCTTC. Its translation reads: CASSVVGGGDYGYTF.